What follows are 9 T cell receptor beta chains derived from one specimen sequenced in a study of T-cell reconstitution after alpha-beta-depleted transplantation in children. Unique molecular identifiers tagged the TCRbeta library. TCRdb recomputed calls from the PCR reads with MiXCR, one row per CDR3 protein. Of about 610,000 distinct CDR3 sequences listed, 10% to 13% were seen once; the top ten hold 4%. The source was PBMCs from the stem cell graft donor, collected from the stem cell graft. The receptors come from a human donor who donated a stem cell graft to a child with acute myeloid leukemia.

The rearrangement uses TRBV20-1 and TRBJ2-1; 7 bases agree with TRBD1. This CDR3 contains 15 residues. The germline V gene encodes CDR1 DFQATT and CDR2 SNEGSKA (reference sequence). V was clipped by 0 bases and J by 4 bases; unmatched bases: 6. CDR3 amino acids: CSARDLQGKYNEQFF. The CDR3, as DNA: TGCAGTGCTAGAGATCTACAGGGGAAGTACAATGAGCAGTTCTTC.

This clonotype showed up just a few times. The chain uses TRBV7-9 and TRBJ2-7; the match to TRBD2 covers 11 bases. Germline trimming cut 5 bases from V and 5 bases from J; bases unmatched to any gene: 5. Germline V gene lookup returns CDR1 SEHNR and CDR2 FQNEAQ (reference sequence). This CDR3 contains 14 residues. The CDR3 sequence: CASSPSGRPDEQYF. CDR3 DNA sequence: TGTGCCAGCAGCCCTAGCGGGAGGCCCGACGAGCAGTACTTC.

This clonotype came up many times. The gene calls are TRBV10-3 and TRBJ2-2; tentatively, D is TRBD1 or TRBD2 (5 bases each). Germline V gives CDR1 ENHRY, CDR2 SYGVKD. The length of the CDR3 is 14 residues. V dropped 8 bases and J dropped 0 bases, with 10 bases sitting between them. The CDR3 DNA is TGTGCCATCCGGGGCCAGGCGAACACCGGGGAGCTGTTTTTT. This translates into CAIRGQANTGELFF.

This clonotype was observed at least ten times. The chain links TRBV5-6 to TRBJ2-7; D tentatively fits TRBD1 or TRBD2 (5 bases each). CDR1 and CDR2 from the germline V gene are SGHDT and YYEEEE. This CDR3 is 14 amino acids long. V lost 5 bases and J 0 bases, leaving 12 bases between the germline ends. The CDR3 region is CASRGPGSSYEQYF. CDR3 DNA sequence: TGTGCCAGCAGGGGACCGGGTAGCTCCTACGAGCAGTACTTC.

This clonotype was counted between two and nine times. The chain combines TRBV6-2 or TRBV6-3 with TRBJ2-1, with TRBD2 matching over 9 bases. This CDR3 is 14 amino acids long. Looked up from germline, CDR1 is MNHEY and CDR2 is SVGEGT. V gave up 5 bases and J gave up 7 bases; unmatched junction bases: 6. Here the CDR3 DNA reads TGTGCCAGCAGTATCAAGCGGGAGGTTAATGAGCAGTTCTTC. Amino acids: CASSIKREVNEQFF.

The gene calls are TRBV27 and TRBJ2-5; D possibly matches TRBD1 or TRBD2 (6 bases each). The germline V and J ends were trimmed by 7 bases and 4 bases, with 19 bases remaining between them. Germline assignment: CDR1 MNHEY and CDR2 SMNVEV (reference sequence). The CDR3 spans 15 residues. The CDR3 DNA follows: TGTGCCAGCACCCTCAGGCGGAGGGGGAGAGAGACCCAGTACTTC. Translation: CASTLRRRGRETQYF.

This clonotype appeared many times. The chain employs TRBV6-1 and TRBJ1-3, with no clear D. V lost 4 bases and J 2 bases, leaving 9 bases between the germline ends. The germline V gene encodes CDR1 MNHNS and CDR2 SASEGT. The CDR3 totals 14 residues. The CDR3 DNA is TGTGCCAGCAGTGGAGATTCCCCTGGAAACACCATATATTTT. Amino acid sequence: CASSGDSPGNTIYF.

The rearrangement joins TRBV6-4 to TRBJ2-5; 14 nucleotides agree with TRBD2. This CDR3 region has 19 residues. Germline loops: CDR1 MRHNA, CDR2 SNTAGT. Trimming took 5 bases from V and 4 from J; bases not matched to a gene: 15. The CDR3 here is CASSIGLAGGRGTRETQYF. The CDR3 DNA reads as TGTGCCAGCAGTATCGGACTAGCGGGAGGTAGGGGAACTCGAGAGACCCAGTACTTC.

This clonotype occurred a few times. The genes are TRBV5-1 and TRBJ2-5, with TRBD2 matching over 7 bases. CDR1 is SGHRS, CDR2 YFSETQ, per germline. The CDR3 is 17 amino acids. Losses at the gene ends were 3 bases for V and 2 bases for J; bases not matched to a gene: 13. The CDR3 protein is CASSSQRGGSIQETQYF. The CDR3 DNA sequence: TGCGCCAGCAGCTCCCAGCGGGGCGGGTCGATACAAGAGACCCAGTACTTC.